This TCR beta chain originates from a study of vaccination and CD4 T cells after COVID-19 (dated by TCRdb to between 2022 and 2023). General notes on the study: Every convalescent patient had a positive nasal swab PCR test for SARS-CoV-2, with mild disease in about nine patients and severe disease in one. The convalescent cohort included six males and four females, with two Hispanic individuals, seven Caucasians, two Asians and one multiracial person. Participants got two doses of the Pfizer-BioNTech BNT162b2 vaccine (n=8) or two doses of the Moderna mRNA-1273 vaccine (n=2). Post-COVID blood samples were collected from convalescent patients a median of approximately 100 days after diagnosis, with a range of roughly 30 to 170 days. Post-vaccine blood samples were taken a median of approximately 76 days after the second vaccine dose, with a range of about 13 to 250 days. Culture stimuli were overlapping spike peptide pools from SARS-CoV-2 and from the common cold coronaviruses HCoV-NL63, HCoV-OC43 and HCoV-229E. Control cultures used a CEFX viral epitope pool as positive control, an HIV-1 Nef peptide pool as negative control, or no peptide. The spike-specific CD4+ TCR repertoire was compared before and after mRNA vaccination in approximately ten COVID-19 convalescent patients and a few infection-naive healthy vaccine recipients.

To prepare the library, PCR was applied. DNA from cultured CD4+ T cells was subjected to TCR sequencing with the Oncomine TCR Beta short-read assay at the Johns Hopkins FTIC core. Genomic DNA was extracted from the cultured CD4+ T cells with the QIAamp micro DNA kit. Oncomine TCR Beta libraries from cultured CD4+ T cells were pooled with unique dual indexes and sequenced on an Illumina iSeq 100. Regarding the original processing steps: Non-productive sequences were removed, and CDR3s not starting with C, not ending with F or W, or shorter than 7 amino acids were discarded. The MANAFEST web application identified antigen-specific clonotypes by comparing peptide-stimulated wells against reference wells and other culture wells. For a clone to be called positive, the clone needed an FDR below 0.05, an odds ratio above 5, and a productive frequency above 0.1% in at least two of three replicate wells. A clonotype counted as cross-reactive if it showed significant expansion both in the SARS-CoV-2 spike wells and in at least one common cold coronavirus spike condition. CDR3 homology was assessed with Levenshtein distances (stringdist) and unrooted phylogenetic trees (ape) in R version 3.6.1. Through fastp at Q25 and MiXCR, TCRdb rebuilt clones from the public reads, retaining in-frame beta chains. CDR3 protein duplicates are merged, each entry listing the most common genes and DNA. TCRdb's processing, not the authors', yielded these V and J calls. A total of more than 9,500 distinct CDR3 sequences appear in this sample, about 50% of them only once. Roughly a third of the sample is in the top ten clones.

General study outcomes and caveats: Among the post-vaccine SARS-CoV-2-reactive clones in convalescent patients, a median around 86% showed up only after vaccination, which suggests vaccine-specific priming. The median count of SARS-CoV-2-reactive clonotypes went up from 20 to 25 after infection to 30 to 40 after vaccination, although the change was not significant. Relatively few convalescent patients were included in the study, and early timepoints after natural infection were not analyzed. In convalescent patients, nearly all vaccine-specific clones (304 of 307) were found to be mono-reactive for SARS-CoV-2 spike rather than cross-reactive with common cold coronaviruses.

The treatment or condition label of this sample denotes: approximately nine-day PBMC culture with coronavirus spike peptide pools or control peptides (ViraFEST assay). The study used the ViraFEST assay, which expanded antigen-specific T cells with peptide pools and then identified expanded clonotypes by TCR sequencing. The convalescent patients' positive SARS-CoV-2 PCR tests fell between March and December 2020, which was before the Alpha, Beta and Delta variants emerged in the United States. Each well held 2.1 million or so PBMCs cultured in IMDM containing approximately 5% human AB serum and approximately 9.8 IU/ml IL-2, with about 9.4 ug/ml peptide pools added. Half of the culture medium was replaced with fresh IL-2-containing medium on days 3 and 7. After around 11 days of culture, CD4+ T cells were isolated by negative selection using the EasySep CD4+ T cell isolation kit. PBMCs were separated from whole blood using Ficoll-Paque Plus gradient centrifugation and then either used fresh or cryopreserved at -140C. Each culture condition was generally run in triplicate wells.

The CDR3 runs 17 amino acids, cysteine and phenylalanine included. The kept DNA is CDR3 alone, 51 bases in frame from the first base. Trimming costs V 2 bases and J 1 base, and their ends lie 15 bases apart. The germline V gene sets CDR1 to SGHVS and CDR2 to FQNEAQ. A word on this clonotype: This receptor's antigen is unknown. No per-base quality is available; no much larger clone lies one base away.

The sample was CD4+ T cells from blood, cultured in vitro. The sequence was collected from a human donor who had recovered from COVID-19. The V and J genes are TRBV7-8 and TRBJ2-4; confidence is insufficient to name the D gene. The CDR3 is CASSLQTYTSAKNIQYF. The nucleotide sequence reads as follows: TGTGCCAGCAGCTTACAAACTTACACGTCGGCCAAAAACATTCAGTACTTC.